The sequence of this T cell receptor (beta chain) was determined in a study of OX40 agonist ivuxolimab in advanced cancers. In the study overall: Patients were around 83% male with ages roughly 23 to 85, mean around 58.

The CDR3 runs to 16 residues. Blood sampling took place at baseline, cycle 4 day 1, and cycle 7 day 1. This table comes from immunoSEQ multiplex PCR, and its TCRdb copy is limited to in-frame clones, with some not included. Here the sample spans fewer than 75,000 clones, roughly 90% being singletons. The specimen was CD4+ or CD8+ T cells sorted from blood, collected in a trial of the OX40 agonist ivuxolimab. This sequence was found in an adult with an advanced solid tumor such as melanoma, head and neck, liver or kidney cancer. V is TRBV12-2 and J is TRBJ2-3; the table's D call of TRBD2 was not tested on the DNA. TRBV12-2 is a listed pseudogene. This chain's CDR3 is CASRFRGGGSTDTQYF. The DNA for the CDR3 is TGTGCAAGTCGCTTTCGAGGAGGCGGATCCACAGATACGCAGTATTTT.